This T cell receptor (beta chain) was observed in a study of T cell responses to AZD1222 COVID-19 vaccine. Germline loops: CDR1 LGHNA, CDR2 YSLEER. The V gene lost 2 bases and the J gene lost 0 bases, with 8 bases spanning the gap. The CDR3 has 15 amino acids. TCRdb keeps only in-frame clones here, not all; method: immunoSEQ multiplex PCR. This sample yields more than 85,000 clones, of which roughly 87% are seen a single time; 5% belongs to the top ten. This chain uses TRBV4-3 with TRBJ1-5; D call uncertain. This sequence was found in an adult in good health. The material sequenced was peripheral blood, taken on day 0 of AZD1222 vaccination. In DNA, the CDR3 is TGCGCCAGCAGCCAACAGGTTAATAGCAATCAGCCCCAGCATTTT. Protein sequence: CASSQQVNSNQPQHF.